This TCR beta chain was captured in a study of blood T cell repertoires in COVID-19. Study information: Researchers got acute and convalescent COVID-19 samples from the United States, Italy and Spain. From T cells, B-cell-depleted T cells, or PBMCs came the material, which was cDNA or gDNA.

In this sample, this clone turned up a few times. How the authors handled the data: It was from reference gene primer amplification that nucleated cell counts were estimated. Measured with immunoSEQ multiplex PCR; TCRdb has only the in-frame clones, and not every one. The V and J calls and the clone size are those of that table, but D and trimming were determined from the DNA. The data contain about 75,000 clones, approximately 79% of them singletons. Germline assignment: CDR1 LNHDA and CDR2 SQIVND (reference sequence). CDR3 length: 15 amino acids. The V end was cut by 8 bases, the J end by 2 bases, with 18 bases between.

This TCR was sampled from a human donor with acute or convalescent COVID-19. The donor label of this sample is uncertain. Sequencing was performed on peripheral blood. V usage is TRBV19 and J usage is TRBJ1-2; D is ambiguous. The CDR3 is CASGRVRPSNYGYTF. In nucleotides, the CDR3 is TGTGCCAGTGGCCGGGTGAGGCCATCCAACTATGGCTACACCTTC.